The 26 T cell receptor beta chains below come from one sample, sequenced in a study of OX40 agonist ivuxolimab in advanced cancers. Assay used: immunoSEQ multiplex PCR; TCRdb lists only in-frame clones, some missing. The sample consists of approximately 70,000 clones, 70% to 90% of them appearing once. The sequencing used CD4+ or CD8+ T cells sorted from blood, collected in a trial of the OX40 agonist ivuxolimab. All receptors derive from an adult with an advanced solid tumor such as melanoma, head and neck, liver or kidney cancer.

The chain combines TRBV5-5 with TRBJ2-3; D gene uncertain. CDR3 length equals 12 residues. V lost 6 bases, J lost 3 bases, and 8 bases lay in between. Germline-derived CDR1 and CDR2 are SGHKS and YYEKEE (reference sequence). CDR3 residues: CASNLQTDTQYF. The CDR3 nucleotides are TGTGCCAGCAACCTCCAAACAGATACGCAGTATTTT.

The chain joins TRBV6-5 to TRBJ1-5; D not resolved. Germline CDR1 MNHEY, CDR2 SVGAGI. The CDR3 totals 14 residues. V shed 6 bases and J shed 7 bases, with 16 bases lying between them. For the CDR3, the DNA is TGTGCCAGCAGGGACCCCTCTGCGGGCCAGCCCCAGCATTTT. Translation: CASRDPSAGQPQHF.

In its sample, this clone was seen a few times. The CDR3 loop reads CASSLEANPVRGETQYF. CDR3 DNA: TGTGCCAGCAGTTTAGAGGCCAACCCGGTGAGGGGGGAGACCCAGTACTTC. The rearrangement joins TRBV27 to TRBJ2-5; tentatively, D is TRBD1 (6 bases). In germline, CDR1 is MNHEY, CDR2 SMNVEV (reference sequence). The germline V and J ends were trimmed by 2 bases and 5 bases, with 21 bases remaining between them. There are 17 residues in the CDR3.

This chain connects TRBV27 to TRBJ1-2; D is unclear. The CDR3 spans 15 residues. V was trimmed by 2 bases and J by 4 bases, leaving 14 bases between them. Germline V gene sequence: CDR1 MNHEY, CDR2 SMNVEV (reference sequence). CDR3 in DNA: TGTGCCAGCAGTTTAGGCCAATCCCCCCTCTATGGCTACACCTTC. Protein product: CASSLGQSPLYGYTF.

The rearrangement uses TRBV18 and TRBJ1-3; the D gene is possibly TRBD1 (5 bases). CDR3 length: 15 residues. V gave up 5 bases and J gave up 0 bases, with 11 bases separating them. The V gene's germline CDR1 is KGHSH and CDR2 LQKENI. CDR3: CASSSGRSSGNTIYF. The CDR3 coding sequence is TGTGCCAGCTCATCGGGACGTAGCTCTGGAAACACCATATATTTT.

CDR3 residues: CASSVVPRDGSSYNEQFF. The CDR3 region has the DNA TGTGCCAGCAGCGTAGTTCCCAGGGATGGAAGCTCCTACAATGAGCAGTTCTTC. The chain is built from TRBV7-8 and TRBJ2-1; a weak D match, TRBD1 (5 bases). Trimming stripped 5 bases from V and 0 bases from J, with 20 bases between. From germline, CDR1 is SGHVS and CDR2 FQNEAQ. The CDR3 extends over 18 amino acids.

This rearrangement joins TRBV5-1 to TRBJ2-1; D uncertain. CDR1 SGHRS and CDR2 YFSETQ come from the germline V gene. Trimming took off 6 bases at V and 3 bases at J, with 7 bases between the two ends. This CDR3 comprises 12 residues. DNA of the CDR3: TGCGCCAGCACCCCGAACTACAATGAGCAGTTCTTC. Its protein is CASTPNYNEQFF.

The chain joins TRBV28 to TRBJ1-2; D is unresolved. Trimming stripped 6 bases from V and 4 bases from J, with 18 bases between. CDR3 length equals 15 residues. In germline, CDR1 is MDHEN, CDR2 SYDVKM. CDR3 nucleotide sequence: TGTGCCAGCAGCCCCGGAGGCCCCATCGTCTATGGCTACACCTTC. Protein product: CASSPGGPIVYGYTF.

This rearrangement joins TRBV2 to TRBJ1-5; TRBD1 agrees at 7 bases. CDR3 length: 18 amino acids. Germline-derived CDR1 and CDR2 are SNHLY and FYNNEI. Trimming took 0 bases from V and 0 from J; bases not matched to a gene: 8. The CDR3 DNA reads TGTGCCAGCAGTGAAGCGGCCGGGACAGCAAATAGCAATCAGCCCCAGCATTTT. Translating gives CASSEAAGTANSNQPQHF.

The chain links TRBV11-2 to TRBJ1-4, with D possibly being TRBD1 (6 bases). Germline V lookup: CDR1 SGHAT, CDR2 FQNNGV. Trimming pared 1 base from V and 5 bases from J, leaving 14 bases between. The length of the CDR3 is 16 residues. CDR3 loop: CASSLVGGALNEKLFF. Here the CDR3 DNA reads TGTGCCAGCAGCTTAGTAGGGGGGGCACTAAATGAAAAACTGTTTTTT.

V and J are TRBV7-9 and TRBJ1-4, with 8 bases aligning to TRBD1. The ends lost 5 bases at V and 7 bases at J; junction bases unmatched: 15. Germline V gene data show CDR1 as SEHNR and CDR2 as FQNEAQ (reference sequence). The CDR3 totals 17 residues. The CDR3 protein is CASSDDRGRSGSEKLFF. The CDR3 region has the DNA TGTGCCAGCAGCGACGACAGGGGTCGGTCGGGGAGTGAAAAACTGTTTTTT.

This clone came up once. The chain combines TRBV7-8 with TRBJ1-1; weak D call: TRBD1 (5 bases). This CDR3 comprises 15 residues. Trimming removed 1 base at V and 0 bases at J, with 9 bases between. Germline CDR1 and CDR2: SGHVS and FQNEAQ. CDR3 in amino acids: CASSLGGGMNTEAFF. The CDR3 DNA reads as TGTGCCAGCAGCTTAGGGGGGGGTATGAACACTGAAGCTTTCTTT.

CDR3 sequence (DNA): TGTGCCAGCTCACCAAAGGGGATAGATGAAAAACTGTTTTTT. Protein product: CASSPKGIDEKLFF. V and J are TRBV18 and TRBJ1-4; D perhaps matches TRBD1 (5 bases). Between the trimmed V and J ends, which lost 2 bases and 6 bases, there was a span of 10 bases. This CDR3 has 14 residues. Germline CDR1 KGHSH, CDR2 LQKENI.

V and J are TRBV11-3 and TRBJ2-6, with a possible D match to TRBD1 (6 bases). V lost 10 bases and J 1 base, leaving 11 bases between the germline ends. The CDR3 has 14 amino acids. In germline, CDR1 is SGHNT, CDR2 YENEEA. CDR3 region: CANPTGSGANVLTF. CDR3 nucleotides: TGTGCCAACCCTACAGGGTCTGGGGCCAACGTCCTGACTTTC.

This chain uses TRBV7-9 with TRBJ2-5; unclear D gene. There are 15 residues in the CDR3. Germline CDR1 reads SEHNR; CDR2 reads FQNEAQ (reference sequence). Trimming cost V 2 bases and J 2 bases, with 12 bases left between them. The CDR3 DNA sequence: TGTGCCAGCAGCTTACTAGTAGGTCTTCAAGAGACCCAGTACTTC. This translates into CASSLLVGLQETQYF.

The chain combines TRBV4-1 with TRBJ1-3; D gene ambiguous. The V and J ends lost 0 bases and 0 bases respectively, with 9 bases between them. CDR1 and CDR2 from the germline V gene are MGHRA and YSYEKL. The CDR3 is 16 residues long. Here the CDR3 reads CASSQDLAGSGNTIYF. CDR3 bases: TGCGCCAGCAGCCAAGATTTGGCAGGCTCTGGAAACACCATATATTTT.

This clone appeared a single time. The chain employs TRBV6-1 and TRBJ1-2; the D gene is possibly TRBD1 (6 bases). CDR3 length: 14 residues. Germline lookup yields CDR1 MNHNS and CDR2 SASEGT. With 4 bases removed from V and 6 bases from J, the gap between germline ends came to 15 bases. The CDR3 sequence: CASSASQGLNGYTF. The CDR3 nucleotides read TGTGCCAGCAGTGCCTCACAGGGATTGAATGGCTACACCTTC.

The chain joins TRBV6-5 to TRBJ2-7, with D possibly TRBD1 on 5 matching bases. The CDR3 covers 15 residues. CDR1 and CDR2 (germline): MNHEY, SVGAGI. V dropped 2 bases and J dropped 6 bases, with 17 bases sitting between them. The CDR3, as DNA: TGTGCCAGCAGTTACCTTGACAGTCCCTCGATCGAGCAGTACTTC. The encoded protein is CASSYLDSPSIEQYF.

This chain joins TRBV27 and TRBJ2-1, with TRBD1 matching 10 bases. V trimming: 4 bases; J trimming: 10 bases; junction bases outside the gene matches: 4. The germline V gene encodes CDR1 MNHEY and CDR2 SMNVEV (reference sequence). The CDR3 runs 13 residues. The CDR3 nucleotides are TGTGCCAGCAGTTCCCGGACAGGGGGAGAGCAGTTCTTC. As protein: CASSSRTGGEQFF.

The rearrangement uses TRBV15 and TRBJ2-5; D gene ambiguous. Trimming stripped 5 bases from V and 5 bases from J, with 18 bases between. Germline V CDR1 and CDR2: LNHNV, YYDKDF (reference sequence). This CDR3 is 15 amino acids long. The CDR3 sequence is CATSSREPFAETQYF. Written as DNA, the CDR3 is TGTGCCACCAGCTCTAGGGAACCGTTCGCGGAGACCCAGTACTTC. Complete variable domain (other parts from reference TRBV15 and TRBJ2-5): DAMVIQNPRYQVTQFGKPVTLSCSQTLNHNVMYWYQQKSSQAPKLLFHYYDKDFNNEADTPDNFQSRRPNTSFCFLDIRSPGLGDTAMYLCATSSREPFAETQYFGPGTRLLVL.

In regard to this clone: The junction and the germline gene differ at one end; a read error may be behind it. The CDR3 nucleotides read TGTGCCACCAGCAGAGATCGACAGACTCCTGAAGTTTTCTTT. The encoded protein is CATSRDRQTPEVFF. The genes are TRBV15 and TRBJ1-1; a possible D gene is TRBD1 (5 bases). Germline CDR1 reads LNHNV; CDR2 reads YYDKDF (reference sequence). CDR3 length equals 14 residues. The variable domain in full, with the rest retrieved from reference TRBV15 and TRBJ1-1, is DAMVIQNPRYQVTQFGKPVTLSCSQTLNHNVMYWYQQKSSQAPKLLFHYYDKDFNNEADTPDNFQSRRPNTSFCFLDIRSPGLGDTAMYLCATSRDRQTPEVFFGQGTRLTVV.

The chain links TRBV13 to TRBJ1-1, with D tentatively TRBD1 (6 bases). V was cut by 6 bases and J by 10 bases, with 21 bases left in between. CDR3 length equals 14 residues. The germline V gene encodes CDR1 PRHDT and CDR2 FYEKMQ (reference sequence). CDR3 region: CASRLYGQTLGAFF. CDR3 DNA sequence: TGTGCCAGCAGACTATACGGACAGACCCTGGGAGCTTTCTTT.

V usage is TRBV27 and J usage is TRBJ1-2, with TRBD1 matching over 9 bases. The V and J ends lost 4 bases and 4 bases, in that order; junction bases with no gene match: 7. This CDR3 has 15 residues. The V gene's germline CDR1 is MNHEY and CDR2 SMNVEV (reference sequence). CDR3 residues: CASSSTRTGAYGYTF. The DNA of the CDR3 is TGTGCCAGCAGTTCCACCCGGACAGGGGCCTATGGCTACACCTTC.

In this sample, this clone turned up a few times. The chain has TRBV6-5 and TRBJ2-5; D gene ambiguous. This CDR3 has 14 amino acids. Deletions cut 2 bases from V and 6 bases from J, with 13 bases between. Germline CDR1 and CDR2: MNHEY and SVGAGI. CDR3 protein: CASSYVGSRKTQYF. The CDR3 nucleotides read TGTGCCAGCAGTTACGTGGGTTCTAGGAAGACCCAGTACTTC.

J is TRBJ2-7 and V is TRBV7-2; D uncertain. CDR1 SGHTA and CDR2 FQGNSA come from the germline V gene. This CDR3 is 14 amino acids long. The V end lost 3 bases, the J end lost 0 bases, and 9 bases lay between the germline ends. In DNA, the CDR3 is TGTGCCAGCAGCTTTTCCCCGAGCTCCTACGAGCAGTACTTC. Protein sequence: CASSFSPSSYEQYF.

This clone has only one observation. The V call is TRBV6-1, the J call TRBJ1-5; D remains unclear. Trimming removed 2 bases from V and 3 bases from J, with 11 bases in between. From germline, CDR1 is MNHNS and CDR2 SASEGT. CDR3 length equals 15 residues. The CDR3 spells CASSETGNLNQPQHF. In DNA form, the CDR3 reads TGTGCCAGCAGTGAAACCGGGAACCTCAATCAGCCCCAGCATTTT.